The sequence of this T cell receptor (beta chain) was determined in a study of read filtering for tumor transcriptome and immune sequencing. Molecular barcoded adaptors covering alpha/delta and beta/gamma chains were used on 400 to 450 ng RNA. TCRdb redid the calling of the reads with MiXCR, one entry per CDR3 protein. The sample has over 45,000 distinct CDR3 sequences, approximately 12% seen once. The CDR3 numbers 14 amino acids, ends counted. Per the germline V gene, CDR1 is MNHNS and CDR2 is SASEGT. The table lists this clonotype with a few counts. The conserved phenylalanine or tryptophan is not found at the CDR3 terminus, so this likely reflects a read error. The DNA is omitted, as the CDR3 cannot be located on it reliably, and the CDR3 follows TCRdb's listing.

The chain employs TRBV6-1 and TRBJ2-1; the D call in the table, TRBD1, was not verified against the DNA. The receptor was isolated from a donor aged 40 or over with multiple myeloma. The specimen sequenced was a population of CD138-negative cells sorted from bone marrow. The chain's CDR3 is CASRWQGANNEQLY.